This TCR beta chain is from a study of OX40 agonist ivuxolimab in advanced cancers. Autoimmune disease history or systemic immunosuppression barred patients. This clone is medium-sized by share. What it binds is not known. Trimming shortened V by 5 bases and J by 8 bases, and 12 bases separated the two germline ends. Germline V CDR1 and CDR2: DFQATT, SNEGSKA (reference sequence). CDR3 length: 11 residues. Profiled with immunoSEQ multiplex PCR; TCRdb holds only in-frame clones, not every one. Among about 43,000 clones listed, around 86% were seen once. Points from the study as a whole: Partial responders at 0.1-3.0 mg/kg had among the lowest clonal expansion. Expanded peripheral T-cell antigen specificity went undetermined. CD8+ T cells were the subset that, on average, had more expanded clones than CD4+.

The source material was CD4+ or CD8+ T cells sorted from blood, sampled in a trial of the OX40 agonist ivuxolimab. The source of this sequence is an adult with an advanced solid tumor such as melanoma, head and neck, liver or kidney cancer. V usage is TRBV20-1 and J usage is TRBJ1-2; D gene uncertain. In nucleotides, the CDR3 is TGCAGTGCTGCACTCGGGCGAGGCTACACCTTC. Protein product: CSAALGRGYTF.